There are many counts of the clone carrying this TCR beta chain. The sorted libraries were prepared using roughly 970,000 CD4+ or CD8+ T cells that had themselves been sorted. The CDR3 covers 13 residues. V was clipped by 6 bases and J by 1 base, with 9 bases between them. CDR1 is MNHNS, CDR2 SASEGT, per germline. This sample is part of a study of neurological immune-mediated disorders. The authors made cDNA by 5'RACE with 10-nucleotide random UMIs. TCRdb independently ran MiXCR on the 5' RACE reads; one entry per CDR3 protein. The data contain 30,000 to 45,000 distinct CDR3 sequences, 9.5% to 13% of them singletons.

Specimen: CD4+ T cells from blood. The chain uses TRBV6-1 and TRBJ1-2, with TRBD1 as a possible D gene (6 bases). The sequence was collected from a woman younger than 45 with HTLV-1-associated myelopathy (HAM/TSP). CDR3 amino acids: CASRRTVNYGYTF. The CDR3 region has the DNA TGTGCCAGCAGGAGGACAGTTAACTATGGCTACACCTTC.